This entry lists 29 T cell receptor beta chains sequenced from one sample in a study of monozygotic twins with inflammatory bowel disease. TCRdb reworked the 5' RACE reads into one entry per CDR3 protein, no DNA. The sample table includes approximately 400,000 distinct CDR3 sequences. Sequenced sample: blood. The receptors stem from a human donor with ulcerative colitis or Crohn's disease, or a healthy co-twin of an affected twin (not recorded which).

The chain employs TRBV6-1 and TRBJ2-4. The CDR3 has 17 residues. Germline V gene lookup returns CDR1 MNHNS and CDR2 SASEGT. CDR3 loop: CASSESQPVLAKNIQYF.

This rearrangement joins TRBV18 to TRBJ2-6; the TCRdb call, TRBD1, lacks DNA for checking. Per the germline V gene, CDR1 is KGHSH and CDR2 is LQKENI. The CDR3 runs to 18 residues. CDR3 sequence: CASSPPEGLRSGANVLTF.

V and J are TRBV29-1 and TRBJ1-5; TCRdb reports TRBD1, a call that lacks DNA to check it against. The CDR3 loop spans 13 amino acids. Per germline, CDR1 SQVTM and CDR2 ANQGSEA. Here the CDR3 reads CSVWDRYNQPQHF.

The CDR3 is CASSSGRAYNEQFF. The chain links TRBV7-2 to TRBJ2-1. The CDR3 extends over 14 amino acids. The V gene's germline CDR1 is SGHTA and CDR2 FQGNSA.

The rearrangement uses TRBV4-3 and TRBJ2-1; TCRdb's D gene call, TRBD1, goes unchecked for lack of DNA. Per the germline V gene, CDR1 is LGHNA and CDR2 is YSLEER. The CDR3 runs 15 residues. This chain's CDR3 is CASSQLRQVYNEQFF.

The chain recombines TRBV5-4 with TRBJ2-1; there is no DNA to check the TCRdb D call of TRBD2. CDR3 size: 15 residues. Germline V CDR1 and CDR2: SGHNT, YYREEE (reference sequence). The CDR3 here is CASSLDLAGNNEQFF. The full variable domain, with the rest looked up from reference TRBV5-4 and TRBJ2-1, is ETGVTQSPTHLIKTRGQQVTLRCSSQSGHNTVSWYQQALGQGPQFIFQYYREEENGRGNFPPRFSGLQFPNYSSELNVNALELDDSALYLCASSLDLAGNNEQFFGPGTRLTVL.

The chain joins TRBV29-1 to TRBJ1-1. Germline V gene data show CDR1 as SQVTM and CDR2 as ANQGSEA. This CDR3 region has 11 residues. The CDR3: CSVRRGELAFF. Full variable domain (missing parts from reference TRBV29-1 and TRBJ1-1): SAVISQKPSRDICQRGTSLTIQCQVDSQVTMMFWYRQQPGQSLTLIATANQGSEATYESGFVIDKFPISRPNLTFSTLTVSNMSPEDSSIYLCSVRRGELAFFGQGTRLTVV.

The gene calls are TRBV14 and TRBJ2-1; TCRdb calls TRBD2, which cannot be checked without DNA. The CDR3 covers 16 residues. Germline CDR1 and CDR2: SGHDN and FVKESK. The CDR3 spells CASSPNSGRAYNEQFF.

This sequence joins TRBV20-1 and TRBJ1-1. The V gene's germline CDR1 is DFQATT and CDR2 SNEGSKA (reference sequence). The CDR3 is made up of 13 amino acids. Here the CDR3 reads CSANPRMNTEAFF.

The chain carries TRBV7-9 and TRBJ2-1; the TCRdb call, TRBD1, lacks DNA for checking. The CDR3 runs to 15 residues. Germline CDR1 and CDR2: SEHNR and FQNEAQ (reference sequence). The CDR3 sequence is CASSPRQGVFNEQFF. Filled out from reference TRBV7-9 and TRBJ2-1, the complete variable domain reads DTGVSQNPRHKITKRGQNVTFRCDPISEHNRLYWYRQTLGQGPEFLTYFQNEAQLEKSRLLSDRFSAERPKGSFSTLEIQRTEQGDSAMYLCASSPRQGVFNEQFFGPGTRLTVL.

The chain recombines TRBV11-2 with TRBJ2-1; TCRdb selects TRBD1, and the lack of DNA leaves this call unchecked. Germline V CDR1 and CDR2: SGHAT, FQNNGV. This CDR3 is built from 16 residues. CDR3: CASSLFLRQGANEQFF.

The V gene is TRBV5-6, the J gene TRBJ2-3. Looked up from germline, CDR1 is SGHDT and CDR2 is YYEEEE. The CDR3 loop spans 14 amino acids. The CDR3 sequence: CASSLKTSTDTQYF.

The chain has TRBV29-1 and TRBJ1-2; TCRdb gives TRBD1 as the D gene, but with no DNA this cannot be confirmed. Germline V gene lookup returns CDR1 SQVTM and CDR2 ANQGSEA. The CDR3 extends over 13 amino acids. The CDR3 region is CSVPGTGSYGYTF. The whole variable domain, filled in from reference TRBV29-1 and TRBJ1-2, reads SAVISQKPSRDICQRGTSLTIQCQVDSQVTMMFWYRQQPGQSLTLIATANQGSEATYESGFVIDKFPISRPNLTFSTLTVSNMSPEDSSIYLCSVPGTGSYGYTFGSGTRLTVV.

CDR3 residues: CASTEREQDTQYF. This sequence joins TRBV2 and TRBJ2-3; no DNA is available, so the TRBD2 call from TCRdb remains unchecked. The CDR3 totals 13 residues. Germline CDR1 reads SNHLY; CDR2 reads FYNNEI. Full variable domain (outside the CDR3, taken from reference TRBV2 and TRBJ2-3): EPEVTQTPSHQVTQMGQEVILRCVPISNHLYFYWYRQILGQKVEFLVSFYNNEISEKSEIFDDQFSVERPDGSNFTLKIRSTKLEDSAMYFCASTEREQDTQYFGPGTRLTVL.

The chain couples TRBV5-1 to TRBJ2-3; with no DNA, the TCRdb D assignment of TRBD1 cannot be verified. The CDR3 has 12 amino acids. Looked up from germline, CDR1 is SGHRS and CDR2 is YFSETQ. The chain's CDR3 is CASSTGADTQYF.

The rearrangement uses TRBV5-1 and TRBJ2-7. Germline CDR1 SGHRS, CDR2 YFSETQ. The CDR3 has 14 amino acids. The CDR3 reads CASSLGFTNYEQYF.

The CDR3 reads CASSFTEGVSPNTQYF. The rearrangement links TRBV6-5 to TRBJ2-3; with no DNA, the TCRdb D assignment of TRBD1 cannot be verified. The germline gives CDR1 MNHEY, CDR2 SVGAGI. There are 16 residues in the CDR3.

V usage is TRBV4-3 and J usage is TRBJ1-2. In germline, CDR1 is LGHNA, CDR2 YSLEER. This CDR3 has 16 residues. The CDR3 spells CASSPDRRGSNYGYTF.

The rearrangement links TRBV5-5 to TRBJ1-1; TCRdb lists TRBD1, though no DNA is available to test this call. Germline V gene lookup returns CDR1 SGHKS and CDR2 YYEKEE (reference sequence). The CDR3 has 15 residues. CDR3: CASSVPQGSGTEAFF.

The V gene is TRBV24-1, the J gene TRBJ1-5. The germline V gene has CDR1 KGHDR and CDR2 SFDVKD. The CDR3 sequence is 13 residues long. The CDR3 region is CATSDSSNQPQHF.

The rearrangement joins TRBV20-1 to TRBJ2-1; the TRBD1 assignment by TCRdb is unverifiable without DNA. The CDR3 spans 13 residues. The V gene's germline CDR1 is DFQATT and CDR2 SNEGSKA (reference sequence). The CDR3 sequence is CSADRPSYNEQFF.

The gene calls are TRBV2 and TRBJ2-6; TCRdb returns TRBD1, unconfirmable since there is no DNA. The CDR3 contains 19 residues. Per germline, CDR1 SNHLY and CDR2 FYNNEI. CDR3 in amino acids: CASRGFRDRGSLGANVLTF.

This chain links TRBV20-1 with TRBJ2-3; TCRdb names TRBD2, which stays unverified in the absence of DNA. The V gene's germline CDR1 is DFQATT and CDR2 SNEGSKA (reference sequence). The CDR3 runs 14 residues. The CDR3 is CSASGWGGVDTQYF.

CDR3 loop: CASSAAGRITGTEAFF. This chain joins TRBV5-1 and TRBJ1-1. The CDR3 has 16 residues. The germline CDR1 and CDR2 sequences are SGHRS and YFSETQ.

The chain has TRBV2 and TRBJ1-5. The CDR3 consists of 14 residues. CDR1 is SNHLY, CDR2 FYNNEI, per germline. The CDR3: CASSGANANQPQHF. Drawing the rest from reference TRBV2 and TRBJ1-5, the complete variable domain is EPEVTQTPSHQVTQMGQEVILRCVPISNHLYFYWYRQILGQKVEFLVSFYNNEISEKSEIFDDQFSVERPDGSNFTLKIRSTKLEDSAMYFCASSGANANQPQHFGDGTRLSIL.

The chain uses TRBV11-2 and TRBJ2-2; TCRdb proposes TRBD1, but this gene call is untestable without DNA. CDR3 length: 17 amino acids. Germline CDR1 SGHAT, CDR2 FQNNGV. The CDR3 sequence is CASRGPKGAVRTGELFF.

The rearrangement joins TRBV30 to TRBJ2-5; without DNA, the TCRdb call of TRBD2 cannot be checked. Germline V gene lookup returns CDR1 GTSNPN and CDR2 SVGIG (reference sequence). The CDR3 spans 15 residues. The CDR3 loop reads CAWRGSGGTLETQYF. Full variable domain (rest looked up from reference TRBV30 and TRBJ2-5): SQTIHQWPATLVQPVGSPLSLECTVEGTSNPNLYWYRQAAGRGLQLLFYSVGIGQISSEVPQNLSASRPQDRQFILSSKKLLLSDSGFYLCAWRGSGGTLETQYFGPGTRLLVL.

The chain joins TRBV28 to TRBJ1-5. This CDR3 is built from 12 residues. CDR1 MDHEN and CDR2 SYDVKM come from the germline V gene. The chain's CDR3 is CASSIVSQPQHF.

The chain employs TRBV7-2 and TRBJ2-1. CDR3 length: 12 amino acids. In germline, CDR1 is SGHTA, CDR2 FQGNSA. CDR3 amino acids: CASSLGGIKQFF.